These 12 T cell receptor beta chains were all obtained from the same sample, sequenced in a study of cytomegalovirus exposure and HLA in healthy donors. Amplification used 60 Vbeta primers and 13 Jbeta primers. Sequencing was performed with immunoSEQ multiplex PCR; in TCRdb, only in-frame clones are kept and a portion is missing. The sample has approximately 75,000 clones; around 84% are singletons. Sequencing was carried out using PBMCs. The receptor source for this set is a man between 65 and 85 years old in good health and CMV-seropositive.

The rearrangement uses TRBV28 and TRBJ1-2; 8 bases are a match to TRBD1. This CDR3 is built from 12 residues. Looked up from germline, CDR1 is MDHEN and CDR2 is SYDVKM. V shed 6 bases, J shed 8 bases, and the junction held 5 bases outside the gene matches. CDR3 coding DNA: TGTGCCAGCAGGGACAGGGTATCAGGCTACACCTTC. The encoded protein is CASRDRVSGYTF.

The CDR3 DNA reads TGTGCCAGCAGCCGGACTAGCGGAGGCAGGAATGAGCAGTTCTTC. Its protein is CASSRTSGGRNEQFF. The chain links TRBV11-3 to TRBJ2-1, with 10 bases matching TRBD2. The CDR3 has 15 residues. V was pared by 5 bases and J by 7 bases, with 8 bases of the junction left unmatched. The germline CDR1 and CDR2 sequences are SGHNT and YENEEA.

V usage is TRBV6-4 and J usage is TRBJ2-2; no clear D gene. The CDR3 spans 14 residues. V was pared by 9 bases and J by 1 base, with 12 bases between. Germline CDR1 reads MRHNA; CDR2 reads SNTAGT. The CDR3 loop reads CASRQDRNTGELFF. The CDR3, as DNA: TGTGCCAGTCGACAAGATCGGAACACCGGGGAGCTGTTTTTT.

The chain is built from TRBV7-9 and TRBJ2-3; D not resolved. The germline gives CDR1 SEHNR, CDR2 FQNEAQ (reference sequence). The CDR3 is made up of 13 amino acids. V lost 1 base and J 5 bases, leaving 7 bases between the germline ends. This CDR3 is CASSLVTGDTQYF. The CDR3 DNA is TGTGCCAGCAGCTTAGTTACTGGAGATACGCAGTATTTT.

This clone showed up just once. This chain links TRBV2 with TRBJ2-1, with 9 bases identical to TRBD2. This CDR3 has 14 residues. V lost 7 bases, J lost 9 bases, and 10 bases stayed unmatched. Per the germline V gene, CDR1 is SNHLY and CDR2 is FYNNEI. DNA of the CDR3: TGTGCCAGCACCCTGGGACTAGCTAATGGTGAGCAGTTCTTC. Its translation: CASTLGLANGEQFF. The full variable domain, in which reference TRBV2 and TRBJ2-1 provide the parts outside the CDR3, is EPEVTQTPSHQVTQMGQEVILRCVPISNHLYFYWYRQILGQKVEFLVSFYNNEISEKSEIFDDQFSVERPDGSNFTLKIRSTKLEDSAMYFCASTLGLANGEQFFGPGTRLTVL.

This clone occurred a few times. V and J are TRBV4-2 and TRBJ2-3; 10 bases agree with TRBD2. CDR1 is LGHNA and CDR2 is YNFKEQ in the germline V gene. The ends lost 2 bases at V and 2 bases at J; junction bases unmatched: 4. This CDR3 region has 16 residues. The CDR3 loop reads CASSQLAGGFTDTQYF. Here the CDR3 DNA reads TGTGCCAGCAGCCAATTAGCGGGAGGCTTCACAGATACGCAGTATTTT.

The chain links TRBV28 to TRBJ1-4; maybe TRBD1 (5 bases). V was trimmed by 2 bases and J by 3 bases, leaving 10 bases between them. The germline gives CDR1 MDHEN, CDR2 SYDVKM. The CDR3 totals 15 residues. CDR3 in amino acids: CASSLGGGSNEKLFF. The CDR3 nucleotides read TGTGCCAGCAGTTTAGGGGGGGGGTCTAATGAAAAACTGTTTTTT.

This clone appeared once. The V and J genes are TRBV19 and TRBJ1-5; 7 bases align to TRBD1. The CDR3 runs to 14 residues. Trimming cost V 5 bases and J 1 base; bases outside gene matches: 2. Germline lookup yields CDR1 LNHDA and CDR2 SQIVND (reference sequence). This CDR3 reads CASSLQGSNQPQHF. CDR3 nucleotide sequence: TGTGCCAGTAGTTTACAGGGGAGCAATCAGCCCCAGCATTTT.

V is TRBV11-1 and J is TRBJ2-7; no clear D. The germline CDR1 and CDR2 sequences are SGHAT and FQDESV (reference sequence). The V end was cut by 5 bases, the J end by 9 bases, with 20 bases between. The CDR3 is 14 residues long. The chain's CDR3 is CASSTPEIPPRQYF. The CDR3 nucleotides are TGTGCCAGCAGCACTCCGGAGATCCCTCCACGGCAGTACTTC.

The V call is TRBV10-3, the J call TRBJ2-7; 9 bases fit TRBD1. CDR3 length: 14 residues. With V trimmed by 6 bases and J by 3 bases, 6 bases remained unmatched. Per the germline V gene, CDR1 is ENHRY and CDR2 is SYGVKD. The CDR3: CAISPGQGVYEQYF. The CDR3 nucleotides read TGTGCCATCAGCCCGGGACAGGGAGTCTACGAGCAGTACTTC.

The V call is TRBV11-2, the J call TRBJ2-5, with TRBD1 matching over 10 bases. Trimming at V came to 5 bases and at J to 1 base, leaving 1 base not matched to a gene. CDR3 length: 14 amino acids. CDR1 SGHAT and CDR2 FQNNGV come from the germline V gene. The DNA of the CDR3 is TGTGCCAGCAGCCGGGACAGGGGCCAAGAGACCCAGTACTTC. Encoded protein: CASSRDRGQETQYF.

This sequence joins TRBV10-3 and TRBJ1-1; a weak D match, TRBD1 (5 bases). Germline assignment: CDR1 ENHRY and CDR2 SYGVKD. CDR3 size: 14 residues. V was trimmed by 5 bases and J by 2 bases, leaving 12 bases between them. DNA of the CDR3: TGTGCCATCAGTACCGCAGGGCCCAACACTGAAGCTTTCTTT. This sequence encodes CAISTAGPNTEAFF.